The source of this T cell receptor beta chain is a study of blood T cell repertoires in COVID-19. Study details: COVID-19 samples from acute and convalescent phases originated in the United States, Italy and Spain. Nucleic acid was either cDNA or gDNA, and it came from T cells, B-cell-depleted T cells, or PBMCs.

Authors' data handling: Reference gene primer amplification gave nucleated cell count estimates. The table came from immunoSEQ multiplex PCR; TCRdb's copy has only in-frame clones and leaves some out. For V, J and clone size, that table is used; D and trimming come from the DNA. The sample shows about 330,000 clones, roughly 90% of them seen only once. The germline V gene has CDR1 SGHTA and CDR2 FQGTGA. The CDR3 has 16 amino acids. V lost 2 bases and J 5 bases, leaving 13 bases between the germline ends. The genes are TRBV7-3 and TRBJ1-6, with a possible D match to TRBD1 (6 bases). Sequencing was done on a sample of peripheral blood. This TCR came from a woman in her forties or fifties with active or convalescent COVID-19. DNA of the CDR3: TGTGCCAGCAGCTTAGCCTCCACAGGGAATAATTCACCCCTCCACTTT. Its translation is CASSLASTGNNSPLHF.